The present TCR beta chain was sequenced within a study of T cell responses to AZD1222 COVID-19 vaccine. Study-wide findings and caveats: There were repertoire samples only from the period after the peak T cell response.

To note about this clone: Its antigen is unidentified.

Trimming shortened V by 1 base and J by 0 bases, and 8 bases separated the two germline ends. The CDR3 runs to 15 residues. Germline assignment: CDR1 SGHKS and CDR2 YYEKEE (reference sequence). This table comes from immunoSEQ multiplex PCR, and its TCRdb copy is limited to in-frame clones, with some not included. The sample records 50,000 to 65,000 clones, roughly four fifths being singletons. Whether given at about 4 or about 12 weeks, second doses were pooled. The specimen comprised peripheral blood, sampled 28 days after the second AZD1222 dose. This sequence joins TRBV5-5 and TRBJ1-5; D call uncertain. This receptor was taken from an adult who received the AZD1222 COVID-19 vaccine. The CDR3, as DNA: TGTGCCAGCAGCTTGTTGGGTATTAGCAATCAGCCCCAGCATTTT. Translated, it gives CASSLLGISNQPQHF. Full variable domain (remainder filled in from reference TRBV5-5 and TRBJ1-5): DAGVTQSPTHLIKTRGQQVTLRCSPISGHKSVSWYQQVLGQGPQFIFQYYEKEERGRGNFPDRFSARQFPNYSSELNVNALLLGDSALYLCASSLLGISNQPQHFGDGTRLSIL.